Listed below are T cell receptor beta chains from one sample, sequenced in a study of T cells in Graves' hyperthyroidism and ophthalmopathy. TCRdb independently ran MiXCR on the multiplex PCR reads; one entry per CDR3 protein. The sample lists hundreds of thousands of distinct CDR3 sequences, roughly 40% occurring once. Sequenced material: blood. The origin of the receptors is a man between 18 and 29 years old with Graves' hyperthyroidism. The CDR3 runs from the conserved cysteine through the conserved F or W. D genes are given only for firm matches. Only part of the rows carry a size: once, few, many, or a class if the clone is expanded.

d_call clone_size j_call cdr3_length v_call cdr3_nt cdr3_aa
. many TRBJ1-1 13 TRBV19 TGTGCCAGTAGTCTGAAGTGGATAGCTGAAGCTTTCTTT CASSLKWIAEAFF
. . TRBJ2-5 13 TRBV7-9 TGTGCCAGCGTCATGGGGGGGCCTGAGACCCAGTACTTC CASVMGGPETQYF
TRBD1 few TRBJ1-1 13 TRBV6-1 TGTGCCAGCAGGGACAGGGGTGACACTGAAGCTTTCTTT CASRDRGDTEAFF
. few TRBJ1-1 13 TRBV6-1 TGTGCCAGCAGCGAACGGGAGGGGCTGGAAGCTTTCTTT CASSEREGLEAFF
TRBD1 many TRBJ1-1 13 TRBV5-8 TGTGCCAGCCAGGGGGCGGTGAACACTGAAGCTTTCTTT CASQGAVNTEAFF
. once TRBJ2-7 15 TRBV2 TGTGCCAGCCGCCTCGTGGCGGATCCTCACTGCGAGCAGTACTTC CASRLVADPHCEQYF
. . TRBJ2-3 10 TRBV10-3 TGTGCCGCCGGGCTGGATACGCAGTATTTT CAAGLDTQYF
. many TRBJ1-1 13 TRBV10-3 TGTGCCATCAGGGGTACAGTGAACACTGAAGCTTTCTTT CAIRGTVNTEAFF
. . TRBJ2-7 14 TRBV6-5 TGTGCCAGCAGGGACACGGACGGGGATTACGAGCAGTACTTC CASRDTDGDYEQYF
. many TRBJ2-7 14 TRBV15 TGTGCCACCAGCAGGCAAACAGGGTTCCACGAGCAGTACTTC CATSRQTGFHEQYF
TRBD1 few TRBJ2-5 15 TRBV6-5 TGTGCCAGCAGTGGCAGACAGGGGGCACCGGAGACCCAGTACTTC CASSGRQGAPETQYF
TRBD1 few TRBJ2-7 16 TRBV7-2 TGTGCCAGCAGCTTCCGGACAGGGGGAAACTCCTACGAGCAGTACTTC CASSFRTGGNSYEQYF
. . TRBJ1-1 14 TRBV7-9 TGTGCCAGCAGCTTTAGTTCCAGGGCTCTTGAAGCTTTCTTT CASSFSSRALEAFF
. many TRBJ1-4 14 TRBV7-6 TGTGCCAGCAGCCCCCGGGGTAGCCCAGGGAAACTGTTTTTT CASSPRGSPGKLFF
. many TRBJ2-7 15 TRBV15 TGTGCCACCAGCAGAGATCCCGGGGGAGGTTACGAGCAGTACTTC CATSRDPGGGYEQYF
TRBD1 . TRBJ1-4 16 TRBV2 TGTGCCAGCAGTCACACCACCGGGACAGGAAATGAAAAACTGTTTTTT CASSHTTGTGNEKLFF
. few TRBJ1-4 13 TRBV5-1 TGCGCCAGCAGCTCACAGGCAAATGAAAAACTGTTTTTT CASSSQANEKLFF
TRBD1 . TRBJ2-2 13 TRBV29-1 TGCAGCGTCGGGACAGGGAGGACCGGGGAGCTGTTTTTT CSVGTGRTGELFF
TRBD1 . TRBJ2-7 16 TRBV7-9 TGTGCCAGCAGCTCCTCCGGGACAGGGGGTCCCTACGAGCAGTACTTC CASSSSGTGGPYEQYF
TRBD1 . TRBJ1-5 14 TRBV7-6 TGTGCCAGCAGTGAATCGGGGACAGATCAGCCCCAGCATTTT CASSESGTDQPQHF
. many TRBJ2-7 13 TRBV29-1 TGCAGCGTTGTTCCAGAGTATAGCTACGAGCAGTACTTC CSVVPEYSYEQYF
. many TRBJ2-2 12 TRBV12-3/TRBV12-4 TGTGCCAGCACCAAGGGGAGCGGGGAGCTGTTTTTT CASTKGSGELFF
TRBD1 . TRBJ2-7 15 TRBV5-1 TGCGCCAGCAGCTTGGCGACAGGGGACCCCTACGAGCAGTACTTC CASSLATGDPYEQYF
TRBD2 few TRBJ2-7 15 TRBV7-9 TGCGCCAGCAAAACTTCTAGCGGGGGGTGGAACGAGCAGTACTTC CASKTSSGGWNEQYF
TRBD1 many TRBJ1-6 15 TRBV19 TGTGCCAGTAGTTCCGGACAGGAGTTAAATTCACCCCTCCACTTT CASSSGQELNSPLHF
. many TRBJ2-5 14 TRBV29-1 TGCAGCGTTGATCTTTGGGGGGACCAAGAGACCCAGTACTTC CSVDLWGDQETQYF
. many TRBJ1-1 11 TRBV19 TGTGCCAGTAGTATGTCTTTGGGAGCTTTCTTT CASSMSLGAFF
. many TRBJ1-3 14 TRBV7-8 TGTGCCAGCAGCTTAAGGCTCTTTGGAAACACCATATATTTT CASSLRLFGNTIYF
. few TRBJ1-5 18 TRBV7-8 TGTGCCAGCAGCTCCGCCCTCTCCAGGGTCTATAGCAATCAGCCCCAGCATTTT CASSSALSRVYSNQPQHF
. many TRBJ2-7 12 TRBV3-1 TGTGCCAGCAGCCAATCTCCCTACGAGCAGTACTTC CASSQSPYEQYF
. few TRBJ2-7 16 TRBV20-1 TGCAGTGCTAGAGATGGGAGGGGGGGTTCTGCCTACGAGCAGTACTTC CSARDGRGGSAYEQYF
. many TRBJ2-7 14 TRBV5-1 TGCGCCAGCAGCTTGGAGTCTGGGGCTCACGAGCAGTACTTC CASSLESGAHEQYF
. many TRBJ1-4 11 TRBV20-1 TGCAGTGCTAGGTCCAATGAAAAACTGTTTTTT CSARSNEKLFF
TRBD1 few TRBJ1-1 14 TRBV12-3/TRBV12-4 TGTGCCAGCAGGGAATACAGGGGGCACACTGAAGCTTTCTTT CASREYRGHTEAFF
. many TRBJ1-2 13 TRBV19 TGTGCCAGTATTACCTCAGGGAAAAGCGGCTACACCTTC CASITSGKSGYTF
. many TRBJ1-2 15 TRBV7-9 TGTGCCAGCAGCTTCTCACAGGGATCGAACTATGGCTACACCTTC CASSFSQGSNYGYTF
TRBD1 many TRBJ1-5 14 TRBV7-8 TGTGCCAGCAGCTTATCGGACAGGCATCAGCCCCAGCATTTT CASSLSDRHQPQHF
TRBD2 once TRBJ2-7 14 TRBV10-3 TGTGCCACCCTGGTTGTGGGGAGGGCATACGAGCAGTACTTC CATLVVGRAYEQYF
. . TRBJ1-2 16 TRBV7-9 TGTGCCAGCAGCTTTAGGGCCTCAGAAACCAACTATGGCTACACCTTC CASSFRASETNYGYTF
. many TRBJ1-1 14 TRBV7-2 TGTGCCAGCAGCTTACAGAAAACGAACACTGAAGCTTTCTTT CASSLQKTNTEAFF
. . TRBJ2-7 15 TRBV2 TGTGCCAGCATTAGAGGGGCGCGTTCTTCCTACGAGCAGTACTTC CASIRGARSSYEQYF
. few TRBJ2-2 12 TRBV7-2 TGTGCCAGCAGCTTAGGACAGTCTGAGCTGTTTTTT CASSLGQSELFF
TRBD2 . TRBJ2-5 16 TRBV7-9 TGTGCCAGCAGCCAATACCTAGCGGAAATCCAAGAGACCCAGTACTTC CASSQYLAEIQETQYF
. . TRBJ1-1 15 TRBV7-8 TGTGCCAGCAGCAAATCCCTTTTGGGGTCGACTGAAGCTTTCTTT CASSKSLLGSTEAFF
. . TRBJ2-7 16 TRBV19 TGTGCCAGTAACCCCGAAGGGGGGGGTTCCACCTACGAGCAGTACTTC CASNPEGGGSTYEQYF
. few TRBJ1-5 13 TRBV15 TGTGCCACCAGCCGTTGGACCAATCAGCCCCAGCATTTT CATSRWTNQPQHF
. . TRBJ2-5 15 TRBV7-2 TGTGCCAGCAGTTCCGCCGGGGTAGGCCAAGAGACCCAGTACTTC CASSSAGVGQETQYF
. . TRBJ2-5 15 TRBV9 TGTGCCAGCAGCGTAAGTGGGTCAGGGGAAGAGACCCAGTACTTC CASSVSGSGEETQYF
TRBD1 few TRBJ1-5 15 TRBV12-3/TRBV12-4 TGTGCCAGCACCACGACAGGGTTGGGCAATCAGCCCCAGCATTTT CASTTTGLGNQPQHF
. . TRBJ2-3 14 TRBV7-2 TGTGCCAGCAGCTTCTCTCAAATGGGCGATACGCAGTATTTT CASSFSQMGDTQYF
TRBD2 . TRBJ2-7 16 TRBV20-1 TGCAGTGCTAGAGACCTGGGGACTAGCGGGAGGATCGAGCAGTACTTC CSARDLGTSGRIEQYF
TRBD1 . TRBJ2-3 15 TRBV7-9 TGTGCCAGCACCCCACTGGGACAGGGGACAGATACGCAGTATTTT CASTPLGQGTDTQYF
. many TRBJ1-1 15 TRBV5-1 TGCGCCAGCAGCTTGAATGACAGAGGTAACACTGAAGCTTTCTTT CASSLNDRGNTEAFF
. . TRBJ1-6 14 TRBV7-9 TGCGCCAGCAGCCAAGGCAGGGGCGGACCACCCCTCCACTTT CASSQGRGGPPLHF
. . TRBJ1-2 14 TRBV7-9 TGTGCCAGCAGCTTTGGAGGGGATCACTATGGCTACACCTTC CASSFGGDHYGYTF
. few TRBJ2-5 13 TRBV12-3/TRBV12-4 TGTGCCAGCAGTTTTCACGGGGGAGAGACCCAGTACTTC CASSFHGGETQYF
. few TRBJ2-5 13 TRBV10-1 TGCGCCAGCTCTCCAGGGCTACAAGAGGCCCAGTACTTC CASSPGLQEAQYF
TRBD2 . TRBJ2-7 15 TRBV19 TGTGCCAGTAGTCACCTCCCAGCGGGATCCCACGAGCAGTACTTC CASSHLPAGSHEQYF
TRBD1 . TRBJ2-6 16 TRBV6-5 TGTGCCAGCAGCCCGACAGGGTCTGATGGGGCCAACGTCCTGACTTTC CASSPTGSDGANVLTF